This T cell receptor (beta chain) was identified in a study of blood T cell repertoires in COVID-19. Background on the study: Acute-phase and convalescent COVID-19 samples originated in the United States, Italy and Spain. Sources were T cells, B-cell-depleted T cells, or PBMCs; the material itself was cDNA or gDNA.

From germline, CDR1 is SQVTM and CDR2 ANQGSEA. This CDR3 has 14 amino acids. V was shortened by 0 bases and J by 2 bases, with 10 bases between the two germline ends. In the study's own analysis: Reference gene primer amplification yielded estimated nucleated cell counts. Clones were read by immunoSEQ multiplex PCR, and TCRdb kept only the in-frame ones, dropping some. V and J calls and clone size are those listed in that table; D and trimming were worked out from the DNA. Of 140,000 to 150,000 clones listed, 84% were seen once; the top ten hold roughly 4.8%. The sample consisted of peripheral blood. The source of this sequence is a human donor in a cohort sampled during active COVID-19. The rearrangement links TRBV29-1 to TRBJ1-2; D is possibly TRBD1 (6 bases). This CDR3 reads CSVEDGTQNYGYTF. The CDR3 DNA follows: TGCAGCGTTGAAGACGGGACACAGAACTATGGCTACACCTTC. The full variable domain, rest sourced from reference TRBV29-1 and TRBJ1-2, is SAVISQKPSRDICQRGTSLTIQCQVDSQVTMMFWYRQQPGQSLTLIATANQGSEATYESGFVIDKFPISRPNLTFSTLTVSNMSPEDSSIYLCSVEDGTQNYGYTFGSGTRLTVV.